Listed here are 30 T cell receptor beta chains from one sample, sequenced in a study of blood T cell repertoires in COVID-19. Assay: immunoSEQ multiplex PCR; the TCRdb copy retains only in-frame clones and omits some. The sample has more than 150,000 clones, roughly 84% seen once. The source material was peripheral blood. The origin of the receptors is a woman aged 50 to 65 with acute or convalescent COVID-19.

The chain employs TRBV4-3 and TRBJ1-4; D is undetermined. The CDR3 is 15 amino acids. Germline CDR1 is LGHNA and CDR2 is YSLEER. V was cut by 0 bases and J by 2 bases, with 7 bases left in between. CDR3 DNA sequence: TGCGCCAGCAGCCAAGATGGGCAGACTAATGAAAAACTGTTTTTT. The encoded protein is CASSQDGQTNEKLFF.

The CDR3, as DNA: TGCAGCGTTGGAGCGACAGGGGTCTACCAAGAGACCCAGTACTTC. Encoded protein: CSVGATGVYQETQYF. This chain links TRBV29-1 with TRBJ2-5; 8 bases match TRBD1. With 4 bases clipped from V and 0 bases from J, the junction kept 7 bases outside the gene matches. This CDR3 is built from 15 residues. Germline V gene data show CDR1 as SQVTM and CDR2 as ANQGSEA. Using reference TRBV29-1 and TRBJ2-5 for the parts outside the CDR3, the full variable domain is SAVISQKPSRDICQRGTSLTIQCQVDSQVTMMFWYRQQPGQSLTLIATANQGSEATYESGFVIDKFPISRPNLTFSTLTVSNMSPEDSSIYLCSVGATGVYQETQYFGPGTRLLVL.

This chain joins TRBV12-3 or TRBV12-4 and TRBJ1-4; D is ambiguous. The CDR3 length is 12 residues. The V and J ends lost 8 bases and 2 bases respectively, with 6 bases between them. CDR3 sequence (DNA): TGTGCCAGCTGCAGGACTAATGAAAAACTGTTTTTT. It yields the protein CASCRTNEKLFF.

J is TRBJ1-4 and V is TRBV5-6, with a possible D match to TRBD1 (5 bases). CDR3 length: 13 residues. The germline gives CDR1 SGHDT, CDR2 YYEEEE. V gave up 5 bases and J gave up 4 bases, with 9 bases separating them. The CDR3 region is CASSPQGNEKLFF. As DNA, the CDR3 is TGTGCCAGCAGTCCCCAGGGTAATGAAAAACTGTTTTTT.

V usage is TRBV7-2 and J usage is TRBJ2-7; a possible D gene is TRBD2 (6 bases). The CDR3 loop spans 13 amino acids. Per germline, CDR1 SGHTA and CDR2 FQGNSA. Trimming shortened V by 6 bases and J by 4 bases, and 13 bases separated the two germline ends. The CDR3 DNA sequence: TGTGCCAGCAGTTCAGCGGGCCGGTACGAGCAGTACTTC. Translating it yields CASSSAGRYEQYF.

The V gene is TRBV14, the J gene TRBJ1-2; maybe TRBD1 (5 bases). CDR1 SGHDN and CDR2 FVKESK come from the germline V gene. Trimming took off 0 bases at V and 7 bases at J, with 9 bases between the two ends. The CDR3 spans 13 residues. The chain's CDR3 is CASSQERDFGYTF. The CDR3, as DNA: TGTGCCAGCAGCCAAGAAAGGGACTTTGGCTACACCTTC.

This clone was recorded only once. The J gene is TRBJ2-7, the V gene TRBV13, with 11 bases matching TRBD2. Germline-derived CDR1 and CDR2 are PRHDT and FYEKMQ (reference sequence). V lost 5 bases to trimming and J lost 0 bases; unmatched junction nucleotides: 3. There are 15 residues in the CDR3. The DNA for the CDR3 is TGTGCCAGCAGCACCGGGACTAGCGGCTCCTACGAGCAGTACTTC. This codes for CASSTGTSGSYEQYF.

In this sample, this clone turned up a few times. This sequence joins TRBV4-2 and TRBJ2-1; 7 bases map to TRBD2. Per germline, CDR1 LGHNA and CDR2 YNFKEQ. V gave up 1 base and J gave up 3 bases; unmatched junction bases: 9. The CDR3 is 17 amino acids. The CDR3 here is CASSQVSASGFYNEQFF. DNA of the CDR3: TGTGCCAGCAGCCAAGTAAGTGCTAGCGGATTCTACAATGAGCAGTTCTTC.

The chain joins TRBV19 to TRBJ1-5; 8 bases map to TRBD1. The V segment lost 8 bases and the J segment 9 bases; nucleotides outside the gene matches: 9. Germline loops: CDR1 LNHDA, CDR2 SQIVND (reference sequence). There are 13 residues in the CDR3. CDR3 DNA: TGTGCCAGTCCACCCAACAGGGGGTGGCCCCAGCATTTT. This translates into CASPPNRGWPQHF.

The chain carries TRBV7-2 and TRBJ1-6, with D tentatively TRBD1 (5 bases). V dropped 5 bases and J dropped 10 bases, with 18 bases sitting between them. From germline, CDR1 is SGHTA and CDR2 FQGNSA. CDR3 length: 15 residues. CDR3 nucleotides: TGTGCCAGCAGCCCTAAAACGGAGGGGACCTCACCCCTCCACTTT. Protein product: CASSPKTEGTSPLHF.

The chain employs TRBV5-1 and TRBJ1-6; TRBD1 aligns across 7 bases. This CDR3 contains 15 residues. Germline V gene sequence: CDR1 SGHRS, CDR2 YFSETQ. After removal of 4 bases from V and 7 bases from J, the junction contained 8 bases not matched to a gene. CDR3 in DNA: TGCGCCAGCAGCGCCAGACAGGGCCAGAATTCACCCCTCCACTTT. Its protein is CASSARQGQNSPLHF.

The gene calls are TRBV11-3 and TRBJ1-1; D call uncertain. CDR3 length equals 13 residues. Germline V gene data show CDR1 as SGHNT and CDR2 as YENEEA. V shed 1 base and J shed 1 base, with 4 bases lying between them. The CDR3 DNA sequence: TGTGCCAGCAGCTTAGCTTCGAACACTGAAGCTTTCTTT. Translation: CASSLASNTEAFF.

The rearrangement links TRBV3-1 (or the pseudogene TRBV3-2) to TRBJ2-5, with D tentatively TRBD1 (5 bases). CDR1 is LGHDT and CDR2 is YNNKEL in the germline V gene (reference sequence). Trimming left V 8 bases short and J 14 bases short, with 24 bases between. The CDR3 is 13 amino acids. CDR3 bases: TGTGCCAGCCAGACAGTCCAATCGTCGCCCCCCTACTTC. Translation gives CASQTVQSSPPYF.

The rearrangement joins TRBV18 to TRBJ1-2, with TRBD1 matching over 7 bases. The CDR3 length is 15 residues. Germline-derived CDR1 and CDR2 are KGHSH and LQKENI. The V segment lost 3 bases and the J segment 8 bases; nucleotides outside the gene matches: 12. The CDR3 bases are TGTGCCAGCTCACCTGGGACAGTGGCTTCGTACGGCTACACCTTC. Protein sequence: CASSPGTVASYGYTF.

V gene TRBV28 combines with J gene TRBJ2-7; 8 bases are shared with TRBD1. The ends lost 6 bases at V and 2 bases at J; junction bases unmatched: 3. The CDR3 has 13 amino acids. The V gene's germline CDR1 is MDHEN and CDR2 SYDVKM. The CDR3 bases are TGTGCCAGCAGGACAGGGGTTCCCTACGAGCAGTACTTC. Protein product: CASRTGVPYEQYF. Looking up the rest from reference TRBV28 and TRBJ2-7 gives the full variable domain: DVKVTQSSRYLVKRTGEKVFLECVQDMDHENMFWYRQDPGLGLRLIYFSYDVKMKEKGDIPEGYSVSREKKERFSLILESASTNQTSMYLCASRTGVPYEQYFGPGTRLTVT.

This chain uses TRBV21-1 with TRBJ1-5. TRBV21-1 is designated a pseudogene. The CDR3 consists of 13 residues. For the CDR3, the DNA is TGTGCCAGCAGCAAAACGGGGGTAAAGCCCCAGCATTTT. It codes for CASSKTGVKPQHF.

The chain combines TRBV7-2 with TRBJ1-6; 9 nucleotides align to TRBD1. The V and J ends lost 7 bases and 7 bases, in that order; junction bases with no gene match: 11. Germline V gene data show CDR1 as SGHTA and CDR2 as FQGNSA. The CDR3 loop spans 16 amino acids. The DNA for the CDR3 is TGTGCCAGCACCCATTCCGTGACAGGGGGAAATTCACCCCTCCACTTT. Encoded protein: CASTHSVTGGNSPLHF.

The chain carries TRBV6-5 and TRBJ2-5; D unclear. Germline CDR1 reads MNHEY; CDR2 reads SVGAGI. Trimming took 2 bases from V and 3 from J, leaving 13 bases between them. The CDR3 covers 15 residues. DNA of the CDR3: TGTGCCAGCAGTTACAAGTTCGGTAAAGAAGAGACCCAGTACTTC. Translating it yields CASSYKFGKEETQYF.

The count of this clone is one. The chain couples TRBV10-3 to TRBJ1-1, with a possible D match to TRBD1 (5 bases). Germline V gene sequence: CDR1 ENHRY, CDR2 SYGVKD. Trimming took 4 bases from V and 1 from J, leaving 10 bases between them. The CDR3 spans 14 residues. In nucleotides, the CDR3 is TGTGCCATCAGTGTGCAGGGCGCGAACACTGAAGCTTTCTTT. This gives the protein CAISVQGANTEAFF.

The chain recombines TRBV6-2 or TRBV6-3 with TRBJ1-6; D is undetermined. Germline CDR1 and CDR2: MNHEY and SVGEGT. Trimming shortened V by 5 bases and J by 1 base, and 15 bases separated the two germline ends. This CDR3 contains 17 residues. CDR3 sequence reads: CASSATEGVSYNSPLHF. CDR3 nucleotide sequence: TGTGCCAGCAGTGCCACCGAGGGAGTTTCCTATAATTCACCCCTCCACTTT.

Notes on this clone: Within the sample, other DNA sequences also encode this same CDR3. The gene calls are TRBV2 and TRBJ1-2; TRBD1 agrees at 12 bases. V trimming: 6 bases; J trimming: 8 bases; junction bases outside the gene matches: 1. This CDR3 is 12 amino acids long. Germline CDR1 reads SNHLY; CDR2 reads FYNNEI. CDR3 region: CASSGTGGGYTF. In nucleotides, the CDR3 is TGTGCCAGCAGCGGGACAGGGGGCGGCTACACCTTC.

This sequence joins TRBV9 and TRBJ1-3; a possible D gene is TRBD1 (6 bases). V was trimmed by 1 base and J by 4 bases, leaving 12 bases between them. Germline V CDR1 and CDR2: SGDLS, YYNGEE. The CDR3 totals 15 residues. DNA of the CDR3: TGTGCCAGCAGCGTACAGGGGAATGGAGGAAACACCATATATTTT. Its protein is CASSVQGNGGNTIYF.

This clone was seen only a few times. The chain has TRBV5-4 and TRBJ1-4, with 9 bases matching TRBD1. J was trimmed by 8 bases and V by 1 base; bases with no gene match: 3. This CDR3 region has 14 residues. CDR1 is SGHNT, CDR2 YYREEE, per germline (reference sequence). The CDR3 nucleotides read TGTGCCAGCAGCTTGTGGGACAGGGACGAAAAACTGTTTTTT. Its protein product is CASSLWDRDEKLFF.

This chain uses TRBV4-1 with TRBJ1-5; D not certain. The CDR3 totals 14 residues. Germline V gene data show CDR1 as MGHRA and CDR2 as YSYEKL. The V end was cut by 0 bases, the J end by 6 bases, with 9 bases between. The CDR3 nucleotides are TGCGCCAGCAGCCAAGAATATCGCGGTCAGCCCCAGCATTTT. Translating gives CASSQEYRGQPQHF.

Written as DNA, the CDR3 is TGTGCCAGCAGCGTAGCCACACCGACTAGCGGGACGACAGATACGCAGTATTTT. Its translation is CASSVATPTSGTTDTQYF. The chain joins TRBV9 to TRBJ2-3; 11 bases agree with TRBD2. The CDR3 loop spans 18 amino acids. The trim removed 0 bases at V and 3 bases at J, leaving 9 bases unmatched. CDR1 is SGDLS and CDR2 is YYNGEE in the germline V gene.

The chain combines TRBV7-2 with TRBJ1-1; D gene unclear. CDR1 and CDR2 (germline): SGHTA, FQGNSA. This CDR3 is 12 amino acids long. V shed 8 bases and J shed 0 bases, with 7 bases lying between them. The CDR3 protein is CASARVNTEAFF. The CDR3 coding sequence is TGTGCCAGCGCCCGGGTGAACACTGAAGCTTTCTTT. Using reference TRBV7-2 and TRBJ1-1 for the parts outside the CDR3, the full variable domain is GAGVSQSPSNKVTEKGKDVELRCDPISGHTALYWYRQSLGQGLEFLIYFQGNSAPDKSGLPSDRFSAERTGGSVSTLTIQRTQQEDSAVYLCASARVNTEAFFGQGTRLTVV.

This clone was detected only once. The gene calls are TRBV27 and TRBJ2-3; 12 positions match TRBD2. Germline-derived CDR1 and CDR2 are MNHEY and SMNVEV (reference sequence). The length of the CDR3 is 13 residues. J was trimmed by 4 bases and V by 10 bases; bases with no gene match: 3. DNA for the CDR3: TGTGCCACAGGACTAGCGGGACCAGATACGCAGTATTTT. Encoded protein: CATGLAGPDTQYF.

V gene TRBV29-1 combines with J gene TRBJ2-6; 8 bases are a match to TRBD2. Germline loops: CDR1 SQVTM, CDR2 ANQGSEA. The CDR3 length is 15 residues. Losses at the gene ends were 5 bases for V and 2 bases for J; bases not matched to a gene: 5. CDR3: CSVSPGGAGANVLTF. CDR3 sequence (DNA): TGCAGCGTTAGTCCGGGAGGGGCTGGGGCCAACGTCCTGACTTTC.

The chain links TRBV6-6 to TRBJ2-7; D perhaps matches TRBD2 (5 bases). The CDR3 runs 15 residues. The V and J ends lost 4 bases and 9 bases respectively, with 22 bases between them. CDR1 is MNHNY, CDR2 SVGAGI, per germline (reference sequence). CDR3 amino acids: CASSFRLSGDSGQYF. CDR3 bases: TGTGCCAGCAGTTTCCGACTCAGCGGTGACTCAGGGCAGTACTTC.

The V call is TRBV24-1, the J call TRBJ2-1; the match to TRBD2 covers 7 bases. The CDR3 spans 16 residues. Germline loops: CDR1 KGHDR, CDR2 SFDVKD. After removal of 6 bases from V and 0 bases from J, the junction contained 7 bases not matched to a gene. CDR3 nucleotide sequence: TGTGCCACCAGTCCTACTAGCGCTCGCTCCTACAATGAGCAGTTCTTC. Translated, it gives CATSPTSARSYNEQFF.